Presented here are 5 T cell receptor beta chains from one specimen sequenced in a study of T-cell memory formation after mild COVID-19 (dated by TCRdb to the early 2020s). The library was obtained by 5' RACE. These reads were obtained on an Illumina NovaSeq 6000. TCRdb passed the public sequencing reads through fastp at Q25 and MiXCR, retaining productive beta sequences. Rows matching on CDR3 protein sequence are summarized as one entry with the most common DNA and genes. In all, the sample holds 380,000 or so distinct CDR3 sequences, and roughly 13% of those were seen once. The top ten constitute roughly 20% of the sample. Material: PBMCs or a T cell subset sorted from them (not recorded which). The receptors were gathered from a man aged 18 to 29 who had mild COVID-19 (a few samples of this study predate the infection). The sample titles of this study are shuffled in the database, so cell type and time point are left out; the donor was told from shared clones.

This sequence joins TRBV7-3 and TRBJ2-5, with 7 bases identical to TRBD2. Trimming at V came to 5 bases and at J to 3 bases, leaving 9 bases not matched to a gene. The CDR3 loop spans 15 amino acids. Germline V CDR1 and CDR2: SGHTA, FQGTGA. DNA of the CDR3: TGTGCCAGCAGCCTATTGGGACTACCCGAAGAGACCCAGTACTTC. Translating gives CASSLLGLPEETQYF.

This clonotype was recorded a few times. The J gene is TRBJ2-7, the V gene TRBV7-6; no firm D call. CDR1 is SGHVS, CDR2 FNYEAQ, per germline. The ends were cut back, 0 bases at V and 6 bases at J, with 6 bases in the middle. The CDR3 contains 12 residues. Here the CDR3 reads CASSLADREQYF. The CDR3 DNA sequence: TGTGCCAGCAGCTTAGCGGACCGCGAGCAGTACTTC.

This clonotype appeared a single time. This chain uses TRBV29-1 with TRBJ1-1; D gene ambiguous. V lost 3 bases, J lost 0 bases, and 2 bases lay in between. The V gene's germline CDR1 is SQVTM and CDR2 ANQGSEA. This CDR3 has 11 amino acids. The CDR3 spells CSVDMNTEAFF. For the CDR3, the DNA is TGCAGCGTTGATATGAACACTGAAGCTTTCTTT.

V gene TRBV6-7 combines with J gene TRBJ2-1; the match to TRBD1 covers 9 bases. TRBV6-7 has ORF status, its function being uncertain. The V segment lost 6 bases and the J segment 4 bases; nucleotides outside the gene matches: 10. This CDR3 is built from 16 residues. The CDR3 region is CASSHDRGEDYNEQFF. Written as DNA, the CDR3 is TGTGCCAGCAGCCACGACAGGGGGGAGGATTACAATGAGCAGTTCTTC.

This chain joins TRBV3-1 and TRBJ2-2; 7 bases align to TRBD1. Germline CDR1 LGHDT, CDR2 YNNKEL (reference sequence). There are 16 residues in the CDR3. Trimming removed 4 bases from V and 0 bases from J; junction bases left unmatched: 5. The CDR3 sequence: CASSPTQGANTGELFF. The CDR3 DNA follows: TGTGCCAGCAGCCCGACCCAGGGGGCGAACACCGGGGAGCTGTTTTTT.